This entry is about one TCR beta chain. What it recognizes is unknown. Germline CDR1 reads SGHKS; CDR2 reads YYEKEE (reference sequence). The J segment lost 5 bases and the V segment lost 4 bases, leaving 9 bases of the junction unmatched. The CDR3 runs to 15 residues. The data were obtained in a study of TIL therapy for anti-PD-1-resistant metastatic lung cancer. Points from the study as a whole: Treatment-naive, never-smoker and oncogene-addicted patients were overrepresented in this highly selected cohort.

Time point denoted: pre-treatment sample, taken before nivolumab and TIL therapy. The immunoSEQ assay was v3. Profiled with immunoSEQ multiplex PCR; TCRdb holds only in-frame clones, not every one. The sample contains 57,000 or so clones, around nine tenths of which appear only once. The TCR sequence derives from a person between 30 and 80 years old with non-small cell lung cancer. Source: blood, taken at baseline. The V and J genes are TRBV5-5 and TRBJ1-2, with 9 bases identical to TRBD1. CDR3 sequence: CASSRQEGTGYGYTF. As DNA, the CDR3 is TGTGCCAGCAGCCGCCAGGAGGGGACAGGGTATGGCTACACCTTC.